A few counts support the clone carrying this TCR beta chain. What it binds is unknown. The CDR3 spans 16 residues. Trimming took 4 bases from V and 3 from J, leaving 17 bases between them. CDR1 and CDR2 from the germline V gene are MDHEN and SYDVKM. Chemo-refractory metastatic non-small-cell lung cancer patients received focal radiation with ipilimumab CTLA-4 blockade. Sequencing used immunoSEQ multiplex PCR; TCRdb keeps in-frame clones, though not all of them. The sample includes tens of thousands of clones, 60% to 80% of them seen just once. This specimen belongs to a study of radiotherapy plus CTLA-4 blockade in lung cancer. Study-level information: Objective responses occurred in around 18% of patients; 31% had disease control.

Broader study findings: Among blood TCR repertoires after radiotherapy plus ipilimumab, tumor-derived clones expanded. Reports state that early shifts in blood T cell clones, with interferon-beta, best predicted response.

Sequenced material: peripheral blood, taken from a patient treated with radiotherapy plus ipilimumab. This receptor was identified in a human donor with non-small cell lung cancer whose response to radiotherapy plus ipilimumab could not be evaluated. This chain links TRBV28 with TRBJ2-3, with TRBD1 as a possible D gene (6 bases). The DNA of the CDR3 is TGTGCCAGCAGTTCTGCGCACAGGGTGGGGACAGATACGCAGTATTTT. Translated, it gives CASSSAHRVGTDTQYF.